This T cell receptor (beta chain) was captured by sequencing in a study of blood T cell repertoires in COVID-19. Study in general: Donors in the United States, Italy and Spain gave samples during acute or convalescent COVID-19. The cDNA or gDNA used as material had been derived from T cells, B-cell-depleted T cells, or PBMCs.

Method: immunoSEQ multiplex PCR; TCRdb's copy keeps in-frame clones and lacks some. Of roughly 160,000 clones listed, 90% were seen once; the top ten hold approximately 0.5%. The sequenced sample was peripheral blood. The TCR originated in a man aged 45-65 years with acute or convalescent COVID-19.

The CDR3 region has the DNA TGTGCCAGCATGCCAACAAGGGGGCTGGCTAATGAAAAACTGTTTTTT. This codes for CASMPTRGLANEKLFF. V gene TRBV28 combines with J gene TRBJ1-4; 7 nucleotides align to TRBD1. CDR1 and CDR2 (germline): MDHEN, SYDVKM. The length of the CDR3 is 16 residues. The J segment lost 3 bases and the V segment lost 7 bases, leaving 11 bases of the junction unmatched.